These 26 T cell receptor beta chains originate from one sample sequenced in a study of molecular identifiers for immune sequencing clone quantification. From the PCR reads, TCRdb called clonotypes with MiXCR, one entry per CDR3 protein. The sample records about 640,000 distinct CDR3 sequences, less than 20% being singletons. The sample consisted of naive CD8+ T cells from blood, with Jurkat cell RNA spiked in. Subset: FACS-sorted CD8+CD4-CCR7+CD45RA+ naive T cells. Receptors originate from a human donor in good health. Some libraries in this study had Jurkat cell RNA spiked in.

Many counts were recorded for this clonotype. The J gene is TRBJ2-3, the V gene TRBV28, with D unresolved. This CDR3 contains 15 residues. The germline V and J ends were trimmed by 6 bases and 5 bases, with 18 bases remaining between them. Germline loops: CDR1 MDHEN, CDR2 SYDVKM. For the CDR3, the DNA is TGTGCCAGCAGGGAAATGAGTGAGCTTGTAGATACGCAGTATTTT. This sequence encodes CASREMSELVDTQYF.

This clonotype was seen many times. The rearrangement links TRBV7-9 to TRBJ1-1; D is unclear. Germline CDR1 reads SEHNR; CDR2 reads FQNEAQ (reference sequence). V was cut by 5 bases and J by 4 bases, with 11 bases left in between. This CDR3 is built from 13 residues. The CDR3: CASSETDGTEAFF. The CDR3 nucleotides are TGTGCCAGCAGCGAAACTGACGGCACTGAAGCTTTCTTT. Filled out from reference TRBV7-9 and TRBJ1-1, the complete variable domain reads DTGVSQNPRHKITKRGQNVTFRCDPISEHNRLYWYRQTLGQGPEFLTYFQNEAQLEKSRLLSDRFSAERPKGSFSTLEIQRTEQGDSAMYLCASSETDGTEAFFGQGTRLTVV.

This clonotype occurred many times. V is TRBV5-1 and J is TRBJ2-7, with a possible D match to TRBD1 (6 bases). The CDR3 is made up of 15 amino acids. V lost 4 bases and J lost 4, with 18 bases in between. Germline V gene data show CDR1 as SGHRS and CDR2 as YFSETQ. For the CDR3, the DNA is TGCGCCAGCAGCCCCGGTGCAGGGGTGGGTTACGAGCAGTACTTC. It encodes CASSPGAGVGYEQYF.

Remarks on this clonotype: This may stem from a read error, because a much larger clone lies one nucleotide away. The chain carries TRBV29-1 and TRBJ2-2; tentative D call: TRBD2 (6 bases). The CDR3 consists of 12 residues. Trimming cost V 5 bases and J 6 bases, with 10 bases left between them. Germline V gives CDR1 SQVTM, CDR2 ANQGSEA. The CDR3 here is CSVWGDAGELFF. CDR3 coding DNA: TGCAGCGTTTGGGGGGACGCCGGGGAGCTGTTTTTT.

This clonotype appeared many times. The chain employs TRBV14 and TRBJ2-7, with 11 bases matching TRBD1. CDR1 is SGHDN, CDR2 FVKESK, per germline. The CDR3 spans 14 residues. Trimming took 2 bases from V and 4 from J; bases not matched to a gene: 1. CDR3 sequence: CASSQRDRGYEQYF. Written as DNA, the CDR3 is TGTGCCAGCAGCCAACGGGACAGGGGGTACGAGCAGTACTTC.

This clonotype was counted many times. V gene TRBV4-1 combines with J gene TRBJ1-5; D perhaps matches TRBD1 (5 bases). CDR3 length: 15 amino acids. V lost 4 bases to trimming and J lost 0 bases, with 10 bases between them. Germline V lookup: CDR1 MGHRA, CDR2 YSYEKL. CDR3 nucleotide sequence: TGCGCCAGCAGCCTGGGACCGTTTAGCAATCAGCCCCAGCATTTT. Protein product: CASSLGPFSNQPQHF.

This clonotype was picked up many times. The J gene is TRBJ1-2, the V gene TRBV12-3 or TRBV12-4; 7 nucleotides line up with TRBD1. Trimming took 4 bases from V and 2 from J; bases not matched to a gene: 10. The CDR3 totals 16 residues. CDR3 in amino acids: CASSSRLGQTNYGYTF. The CDR3 DNA sequence: TGTGCCAGCAGTTCCCGCTTGGGACAGACAAACTATGGCTACACCTTC.

This clonotype was recorded at least ten times. This chain connects TRBV30 to TRBJ2-3; D gene uncertain. V lost 5 bases to trimming and J lost 1 base, with 1 base between them. Germline CDR1 and CDR2: GTSNPN and SVGIG (reference sequence). The CDR3 contains 10 residues. The CDR3 nucleotides are TGTGCCTGGGGCACAGATACGCAGTATTTT. Its translation is CAWGTDTQYF.

About this clonotype: This sequence may be a read error, since a much larger clone differs from it by one base. J is TRBJ2-2 and V is TRBV29-1, with D possibly matching TRBD1 (7 bases). The CDR3 spans 12 residues. Germline CDR1 reads SQVTM; CDR2 reads ANQGSEA. DNA of the CDR3: TGCAGCGGTTCGGAGGGGGCAGGGGATGCGCTTTTT. Translated: CSGSEGAGDALF.

On this clonotype itself: A much larger clone is a single base away; this may be a read error. This sequence joins TRBV21-1 and TRBJ2-3; the table's TRBD1 call for D was not verified on the DNA. The J call is doubtful: the DNA matches TRBJ1-5 better. TRBV21-1 is recorded as a pseudogene. CDR3 length: 15 residues. The CDR3 spells CASSNNIDRFNTQHF. CDR3 DNA: TGTGCCAGCAGCAATAACATTGACAGATTCAATACGCAGCATTTT.

As concerns this clonotype: This clone may be a read error of a much larger clone one base away. The rearrangement joins TRBV9 to TRBJ1-1; D possibly corresponds to TRBD1 (6 bases). The length of the CDR3 is 15 residues. The germline V gene encodes CDR1 SGDLS and CDR2 YYNGEE. V was clipped by 3 bases and J by 6 bases, with 18 bases between them. The chain's CDR3 is CASSEGGQRTAEAFF. The CDR3 DNA sequence: TGTGCCAGCAGCGAGGGAGGACAGCGAACAGCTGAAGCTTTCTTT.

A note on this clonotype: A much bigger clone sits one base away, suggesting this may be a read error. The V gene is TRBV5-3, the J gene TRBJ2-3; D remains ambiguous. TRBV5-3 is sorted into the ORF group, with uncertain function. The CDR3 is 13 amino acids. Here the CDR3 reads CASSSRRSDTQYF. CDR3 sequence (DNA): TGTGCCAGCAGCTCGAGACGGTCAGATACGCAGTATTTT.

The gene calls are TRBV7-6 and TRBJ2-1, with 8 bases identical to TRBD2. Germline CDR1 and CDR2: SGHVS and FNYEAQ. V trimming: 5 bases; J trimming: 8 bases; junction bases outside the gene matches: 14. There are 16 residues in the CDR3. The CDR3 nucleotides read TGTGCCAGCAGCCCCCCGGGTAGCGGGACTTTCCATGAGCAGTTCTTC. Encoded protein: CASSPPGSGTFHEQFF.

On this clonotype: This may stem from a read error, because a much larger clone lies one nucleotide away. V and J are TRBV27 and TRBJ2-3; possible D gene TRBD1, 5 bases. With the DNA end fitting TRBJ1-5 better, the J assignment may be wrong. The CDR3 loop spans 14 amino acids. Germline V gene data show CDR1 as MNHEY and CDR2 as SMNVEV (reference sequence). The CDR3 sequence: CASRQATSTDTQHF. The DNA for the CDR3 is TGTGCCAGCAGACAGGCGACTAGCACAGATACGCAGCATTTT.

Regarding this clonotype: This may come from a read error, since a much larger clone is one base off. V usage is TRBV20-1 and J usage is TRBJ2-3; a weak D match, TRBD2 (6 bases). Trimming took 7 bases from V and 4 from J, leaving 21 bases between them. The CDR3 is 15 residues long. Germline loops: CDR1 DFQATT, CDR2 SNEGSKA (reference sequence). This CDR3 is CSESGQDGLSDTQYF. The CDR3 nucleotides are TGCAGTGAAAGCGGGCAGGATGGTCTCTCAGATACGCAGTATTTT.

The genes are TRBV27 and TRBJ2-1; TRBD2 matches at 9 bases. CDR1 is MNHEY, CDR2 SMNVEV, per germline (reference sequence). The trim removed 4 bases at V and 5 bases at J, leaving 3 bases unmatched. The CDR3 is made up of 14 amino acids. In nucleotides, the CDR3 is TGTGCCAGCAGTTCCGGGACTAGCAACAATGAGCAGTTCTTC. This codes for CASSSGTSNNEQFF.

The sample holds a few counts of this clonotype. The V call is TRBV6-2 or TRBV6-3, the J call TRBJ2-5, with D hard to call. V lost 6 bases, J lost 5 bases, and 16 bases lay in between. Per the germline V gene, CDR1 is MNHEY and CDR2 is SVGEGT. The CDR3 contains 14 residues. This CDR3 is CASRADQWLETQYF. The CDR3 coding sequence is TGTGCCAGCAGGGCGGACCAGTGGTTGGAGACCCAGTACTTC.

This clonotype appeared many times. The rearrangement joins TRBV6-5 to TRBJ2-7; possible D gene TRBD2, 5 bases. In germline, CDR1 is MNHEY, CDR2 SVGAGI. This CDR3 has 15 amino acids. The germline V and J ends were trimmed by 0 bases and 3 bases, with 12 bases remaining between them. CDR3 nucleotides: TGTGCCAGCAGTTACTCGATTGACGGAGGCTACGAGCAGTACTTC. Protein: CASSYSIDGGYEQYF.

This clonotype was seen only a few times. The chain is built from TRBV6-1 and TRBJ2-1; 11 bases agree with TRBD2. The CDR3 is 17 residues long. In germline, CDR1 is MNHNS, CDR2 SASEGT. V dropped 6 bases and J dropped 5; count of bases not matched to a gene: 12. This chain's CDR3 is CASRDRTSGRPNNEQFF. CDR3 nucleotides: TGTGCCAGCAGAGACCGGACTAGCGGGCGTCCCAACAATGAGCAGTTCTTC.

This clonotype was detected ten times or more. CDR3 nucleotides: TGCGCCAGCAGCAGGTGGACCACAGATACGCAGTATTTT. Encoded protein: CASSRWTTDTQYF. V is TRBV5-1 and J is TRBJ2-3; no firm D call. V gave up 4 bases and J gave up 2 bases, with 8 bases separating them. CDR1 is SGHRS, CDR2 YFSETQ, per germline. CDR3 length equals 13 residues.

This clonotype occurred once. With a much larger clone just one base away, this may be a read error. The chain has TRBV7-9 and TRBJ2-5, with D unresolved. The germline CDR1 and CDR2 sequences are SEHNR and FQNEAQ (reference sequence). The CDR3 has 12 amino acids. The CDR3 DNA follows: TGTACCAGCAGCTTACAACAAGAGACCCAGTACTTC. Translated: CTSSLQQETQYF.

This clonotype was counted ten times or more. The chain uses TRBV5-6 and TRBJ2-7, with TRBD2 identical over 10 bases. Germline V lookup: CDR1 SGHDT, CDR2 YYEEEE. V gave up 0 bases and J gave up 3 bases; unmatched junction bases: 3. CDR3 length: 15 residues. CDR3 amino acids: CASSLGTSGNYEQYF. CDR3 in DNA: TGTGCCAGCAGCTTGGGGACTAGCGGCAACTACGAGCAGTACTTC.

As concerns this clonotype: This sequence may be a read error, since a much larger clone differs from it by one base. This sequence joins TRBV12-3 or TRBV12-4 and TRBJ1-1; a weak D match, TRBD1 (5 bases). CDR3 length equals 15 residues. The CDR3 loop is CASSTRTQMNTEALF. CDR3 DNA sequence: TGTGCCAGCAGTACTAGGACACAAATGAACACTGAAGCTTTATTT.

In this sample, this clonotype turned up a few times. Compared with germline, one end of the junction differs, possibly owing to a read error. This sequence joins TRBV19 and TRBJ1-3; the D gene is possibly TRBD1 (6 bases). From germline, CDR1 is LNHDA and CDR2 SQIVND (reference sequence). This CDR3 is 16 amino acids long. The CDR3 protein is CASSSLFGGSGDTIYF. DNA for the CDR3: TGTGCCAGTAGTTCCCTTTTCGGGGGCTCTGGAGACACCATATATTTT.

This clonotype came up a few times. The chain has TRBV13 and TRBJ2-2; perhaps TRBD1 as D (6 bases). This CDR3 region has 18 residues. In germline, CDR1 is PRHDT, CDR2 FYEKMQ (reference sequence). Trimming took off 0 bases at V and 6 bases at J, with 20 bases between the two ends. CDR3 nucleotide sequence: TGTGCCAGCAGCTTAGGCATCGGGACATTGACCTTGTCCGGGGAGCTGTTTTTT. Its protein is CASSLGIGTLTLSGELFF.

This clonotype was seen ten or more times. The chain has TRBV20-1 and TRBJ1-2; 9 bases agree with TRBD1. V trimming: 0 bases; J trimming: 3 bases; junction bases outside the gene matches: 14. Germline lookup yields CDR1 DFQATT and CDR2 SNEGSKA (reference sequence). The CDR3 spans 18 residues. The DNA for the CDR3 is TGCAGTGCTAGAGATCATTTAATTTGGGACAGGGAGGACTATGGCTACACCTTC. Encoded protein: CSARDHLIWDREDYGYTF.